The entry that follows covers one T cell receptor (beta chain) sequence. The specificity of this receptor is unknown. No qualities accompany the bases; no much larger clone lies one base away. This specimen comes from a study of cytomegalovirus exposure and HLA in healthy donors (dated by TCRdb to about 2017). General notes on the study: In an earlier analysis of approximately 640 of the donors, 276 Gb of sequence data and approximately 120 million unique TCR beta sequences from approximately 180 million T cells were reported. An early release covering 550 to 650 HLA-typed donors comprised roughly 300 gigabases of sequencing data and around 80 million unique TCR sequences. Of the approximately 400 genotyped donors, approximately 83% fell in the genetic ancestry cluster associated with self-reported Caucasian donors. The study aimed to test whether signatures of past pathogen exposure could be identified by cataloging public T cell receptors. The study profiled the T cell repertoires of 666 subjects by immunosequencing and related them to cytomegalovirus serostatus. Besides the first cohort of approximately 710 subjects, a separate validation cohort made up of over a hundred different subjects was used. High-throughput TCR immunosequencing, statistical association of individual TCRs with disease status, and machine learning were combined to predict cytomegalovirus infection status. In a later analysis, previously published TCR beta repertoires from 550 to 700 donors were re-analyzed and high-resolution HLA genotyping was added so that TCR occurrence patterns could be studied. In the later analysis, no new phenotypic data were used to find candidate immune exposures; instead, reliance was placed on TCR beta sequences and their occurrence across donors. In an earlier analysis of 587 of the donors, high-throughput TCR beta sequencing was used to judge whether each TCR beta V gene segment behaved as functional or pseudogenic. Alongside the repertoire data, information on donor age, sex, ethnicity and CMV serostatus was compiled. In a later genetic analysis, genome-wide SNP genotypes for about 65% of the 666 donors were used, and that subset was treated as a discovery cohort. Every discovery cohort repertoire had been produced on one sequencing platform. Both class I and class II loci were covered by HLA typing, at four-digit resolution. The number of typed donors differed by locus: about 620-630 for A, B, C, DRB1 and DQB1; some 500 for DQA1; 606 for DPA1; and some 450 for DPB1. A handful of DR-DQ haplotypes were handled as single units for association and clustering because linkage in the cohort was strong. On average, approximately 250,000 unique TCR beta nucleotide sequences were sequenced per donor among roughly 430 genotyped donors of the cohort, with roughly 18% of those sequences being non-productive.

The cohort was made up of 666 healthy bone marrow donors. All cohort members were sampled while nominally healthy, although unrecorded immune exposures were likely present. The donor tested CMV seronegative, placing the donor among the 300 to 450 seronegative members of the cohort. A peripheral blood sample was collected from each donor, and TCR beta sequencing was performed on peripheral blood mononuclear cells. The Qiagen DNeasy Blood Extraction Kit was used to extract genomic DNA from the blood cell samples. Overall results and qualifications from the work: Immune exposure information for the cohort was limited to CMV serostatus. Because HLA typing was unavailable for some donors at each locus, only the typed subset was used in association tests. In an earlier analysis of about 540 of the donors, most TCR beta V segments were observed in productive rearrangements about 87% or about 30% of the time, broadly matching IMGT annotations. Most TCR sequences were observed very rarely across donors, whereas some public TCRs were present in many individuals. Assigning TCR associations to individual alleles was difficult when HLA alleles, especially DR and DQ, strongly co-occurred. The study listed over 150 TCR beta chains as associated with cytomegalovirus. In a later analysis, most CMV-associated TCR beta chains were found to appear HLA-restricted, with HLA associations seemingly driven largely by CMV exposure. The classifier was reported to diagnose cytomegalovirus status with high specificity and sensitivity in both the original cohort and the validation cohort. The 87-base-pair reads could not distinguish some IMGT-functional V segments, including TRBV6-2 and TRBV6-3, so those segments were excluded. A later genetic analysis reported fewer N-insertions in productive TCRs among donors in an Asian-associated ancestry cluster than the roughly 720-donor mean. A later genetic analysis associated a missense DCLRE1C variant with V-gene and J-gene trimming of TCR beta chains, and an independent cohort replicated the association. A later analysis associated 15,000 or so TCR beta sequences with specific HLA alleles at a false discovery rate of 0.05. In a later analysis, HLA-associated TCR beta chains were found to be more clonally expanded and to have lower generation probabilities than equally common non-associated chains. Because counts were too low, more than 15 rarely observed V segments, including chromosome 9 orphons, were excluded from the earlier analysis of some 540 of the donors. In this cohort, only TCR beta chains were sequenced, and detectable features were limited by the absence of alpha or paired-chain data. In a later analysis, several top co-occurrence clusters were reported to appear linked to parvovirus B19, influenza, CMV and Epstein-Barr virus. In a later analysis, the rate of TCR association differed among HLA loci, with DRB1 alleles having the most associated TCRs and HLA-C alleles having the fewest. In vitro tests confirmed that a few of the cytomegalovirus-associated TCR beta chains recognize cytomegalovirus antigens. Presence/absence analyses assumed roughly uniform sequencing depth across donors, an assumption that may not hold. A group of highly shared sequence variants was considered likely to be a technical artifact of the sequencing pipeline. A further reported finding was that TCR beta sequences accurately predicted the HLA-A and HLA-B alleles for most subjects in the first cohort. It was suggested by the authors that the approach could potentially be generalized to other disease states and immunological phenotypes. Linkage disequilibrium might explain the correlated functional status among segregating V segments, but an unknown experimental factor could not be excluded.

The library was prepared using the immunoSEQ multiplex PCR assay. The multiplex PCR relied on a mix of 60 forward primers for TCR Vbeta segments and 13 reverse primers for TCR Jbeta segments. A multiplex PCR assay on genomic DNA amplified the CDR3 region of rearranged TCR beta genes. Amplified TCR beta libraries were sequenced as 87-base-pair reads on the Illumina HiSeq System. Per the original workflow: Across the 666 repertoires, a later analysis counted 80 million or so unique TCR beta chains, roughly 11 million of which were shared by at least two donors. A nearest-neighbor algorithm error-corrected the raw reads and collapsed the reads into unique sequences, merging closely related sequences to remove PCR and sequencing errors. V, D and J gene segments were assigned by aligning CDR3 sequences to IMGT reference sequences. Each retained sequence needed at least a six-nucleotide match to both a V gene segment and a J gene segment. Rearrangements were called productive when the CDR3 lacked stop codons and stayed in frame with V and J; all others were non-productive. CDR3 was defined according to IMGT convention as the region running from the second conserved V-encoded cysteine to the conserved J-encoded phenylalanine. The earlier analysis of roughly 590 of the donors excluded any sequence lacking an unambiguous match to a single V gene segment. An earlier analysis of under 750 of the donors called V segments functional above 56.7% productive rearrangements and segregating when the between-donor standard deviation exceeded 5%. A statistical classification framework was built to diagnose cytomegalovirus status from the catalog of TCR beta chain sequences. A later analysis assigned V and J genes by comparing TCR nucleotide sequences with IMGT/GENE-DB human TR gene sequences. In a later analysis, CDR3 sequences and most-parsimonious VDJ recombination scenarios were assigned using the TCRdist pipeline. A later analysis defined each TCR beta chain by its CDR3 amino acid sequence plus V-gene family, and excluded reads lacking a unique V-gene family. In a later analysis, fewer than 650 highly shared, low-generation-probability nucleotide sequences were removed to address suspected cross-contamination and a sequencing artifact. In a later analysis, a clonal expansion index was calculated for each public chain from normalized within-repertoire ranks of inferred template counts. A later analysis computed generation probabilities with a VDJ recombination model fitted to out-of-frame rearrangements, and checked the results against IGoR. A later analysis scored TCR-TCR, TCR-HLA and TCR-CMV co-occurrence with hypergeometric tests, applying a repertoire-size bias correction to TCR pairs. False discovery rates were estimated in a later analysis by permuting HLA or CMV assignments 20 times. In a later analysis, co-occurring TCRs were grouped using DBSCAN, and TCRdist sequence similarity was added for clustering within HLA-allele-positive subsets. Repertoires with fewer than 30,000 or more than 120,000 public chains were left out of co-occurrence clustering, as were five repertoires with anomalous nucleotide sharing. TCRdb's version of the immuneACCESS table is confined to in-frame rearrangements and falls short of the full clone set. An unresolved V gene accounts for under half of the shortfall where checked; the remainder is of unknown origin. V and J calls plus clone size are reproduced from that table; the DNA served to infer D and trimming. The sample yields fewer than 120,000 clones; approximately 86% were counted once. Of the sample, approximately 2% falls within the top ten clones.

The germline V gene (reference sequence) gives CDR1 as GTSNPN and CDR2 as SVGIG. The germline V end is reduced by 2 bases and the J end by 8 bases; junction bases left unmatched: 11. The CDR3 starts with the cysteine, ends with the phenylalanine, and has 15 residues. The kept DNA is CDR3 alone, 45 bases in frame from the first base. The chain uses TRBV30 and TRBJ2-1; TRBD2 agrees with 8 junctional bases. This TCR was recovered from a man in his forties in good health and CMV-seronegative. The sample comprised PBMCs. The DNA reads TGTGCCTGGAGTCCCCCAGCGGGGGTTTCCCATGAGCAGTTCTTC. Translation gives CAWSPPAGVSHEQFF.